Presented here are 10 T cell receptor beta chains from one specimen sequenced in a study of blood T cell repertoires in COVID-19 (TCRdb year 2020). The library was made by the immunoSEQ multiplex PCR assay. Here the immuneACCESS table is served through TCRdb, limited to in-frame sequences with V and J called. Missing clones are a known gap in these copies; in checked studies unresolved V genes cover under half, and the rest lacks a known reason. This sample is represented by fewer than 250,000 clones; less than 90% of them were singletons. The ten largest clones take up around 1.1% of the sample. The sample taken for sequencing was peripheral blood. The receptors shown here come from a man younger than 45 with acute or convalescent COVID-19.

This chain joins TRBV18 and TRBJ2-2, with 8 bases aligning to TRBD1. The CDR3 is made up of 15 amino acids. Germline trimming cut 2 bases from V and 2 bases from J; bases unmatched to any gene: 1. Germline V gene data show CDR1 as KGHSH and CDR2 as LQKENI. The chain's CDR3 is CASSPSGGNTGELFF. DNA for the CDR3: TGTGCCAGCTCACCATCAGGGGGCAACACCGGGGAGCTGTTTTTT.

The gene calls are TRBV7-3 and TRBJ1-2; 8 bases map to TRBD1. J lost 4 bases, V lost 0 bases, and 4 bases had no gene match. The CDR3 is made up of 15 amino acids. The germline V gene has CDR1 SGHTA and CDR2 FQGTGA. CDR3 in DNA: TGTGCCAGCAGCTTAACGGGGGACAGGTTCTATGGCTACACCTTC. This encodes CASSLTGDRFYGYTF.

The chain employs TRBV4-1 and TRBJ2-1; 16 positions match TRBD2. CDR1 is MGHRA and CDR2 is YSYEKL in the germline V gene. V shed 4 bases, J shed 0 bases, and the junction held 3 bases outside the gene matches. This CDR3 region has 18 residues. In DNA, the CDR3 is TGCGCCAGCAGCCGGGGACTAGCGGGAGGGAGCTCCTACAATGAGCAGTTCTTC. It codes for CASSRGLAGGSSYNEQFF.

V usage is TRBV6-5 and J usage is TRBJ1-2, with TRBD1 matching over 8 bases. From germline, CDR1 is MNHEY and CDR2 SVGAGI. The J segment lost 2 bases and the V segment lost 5 bases, leaving 4 bases of the junction unmatched. The CDR3 is 14 residues long. CDR3 region: CASSRDRINYGYTF. The CDR3, as DNA: TGTGCCAGCAGTCGGGACAGGATCAACTATGGCTACACCTTC.

This chain joins TRBV3-1 (or the pseudogene TRBV3-2) and TRBJ2-6; TRBD2 is a possible D gene (6 bases). Germline V lookup: CDR1 LGHDT, CDR2 YNNKEL (reference sequence). CDR3 length equals 17 residues. The V gene lost 1 base and the J gene lost 0 bases, with 10 bases spanning the gap. CDR3 coding DNA: TGTGCCAGCAGCCAAGTTCTAGCGAACTCTGGGGCCAACGTCCTGACTTTC. As protein: CASSQVLANSGANVLTF.

The chain is built from TRBV5-4 and TRBJ2-3, with D tentatively TRBD1 (5 bases). The CDR3 has 17 residues. Germline CDR1 SGHNT, CDR2 YYREEE (reference sequence). V lost 4 bases to trimming and J lost 0 bases, with 18 bases between them. The CDR3 DNA reads TGTGCCAGCAGCCCTTTGAAAGGGCGGACAAGCACAGATACGCAGTATTTT. Its translation is CASSPLKGRTSTDTQYF.

The chain joins TRBV20-1 to TRBJ2-7, with 7 bases matching TRBD2. The germline V gene encodes CDR1 DFQATT and CDR2 SNEGSKA (reference sequence). V gave up 3 bases and J gave up 2 bases; unmatched junction bases: 7. CDR3 length: 14 residues. In nucleotides, the CDR3 is TGCAGTGCTAGTTTTGGGAGGGCCCCCTACGAGCAGTACTTC. Translating gives CSASFGRAPYEQYF.

This clone has just a few counts. The chain couples TRBV14 to TRBJ1-1; 9 positions match TRBD1. This CDR3 region has 16 residues. V shed 2 bases and J 1 base; nucleotides not matched to a gene: 5. In germline, CDR1 is SGHDN, CDR2 FVKESK. The CDR3 sequence: CASSQPGQGANTEAFF. The CDR3 region has the DNA TGTGCCAGCAGCCAACCGGGACAGGGAGCGAACACTGAAGCTTTCTTT.

The CDR3 sequence: CATSRRSPLTSMNTEAFF. In DNA form, the CDR3 reads TGTGCCACCAGCCGTCGGTCTCCCCTTACTTCTATGAACACTGAAGCTTTCTTT. This chain uses TRBV15 with TRBJ1-1, with D unresolved. Per germline, CDR1 LNHNV and CDR2 YYDKDF (reference sequence). V lost 5 bases, J lost 0 bases, and 22 bases lay in between. CDR3 length: 18 amino acids.

The chain uses TRBV19 and TRBJ2-3; 10 bases fit TRBD2. The CDR3 is 14 amino acids. The V gene's germline CDR1 is LNHDA and CDR2 SQIVND (reference sequence). V trimming: 5 bases; J trimming: 3 bases; junction bases outside the gene matches: 2. The DNA for the CDR3 is TGTGCCAGTAGTGTTAGCGGGGGGACAGATACGCAGTATTTT. Residues: CASSVSGGTDTQYF.